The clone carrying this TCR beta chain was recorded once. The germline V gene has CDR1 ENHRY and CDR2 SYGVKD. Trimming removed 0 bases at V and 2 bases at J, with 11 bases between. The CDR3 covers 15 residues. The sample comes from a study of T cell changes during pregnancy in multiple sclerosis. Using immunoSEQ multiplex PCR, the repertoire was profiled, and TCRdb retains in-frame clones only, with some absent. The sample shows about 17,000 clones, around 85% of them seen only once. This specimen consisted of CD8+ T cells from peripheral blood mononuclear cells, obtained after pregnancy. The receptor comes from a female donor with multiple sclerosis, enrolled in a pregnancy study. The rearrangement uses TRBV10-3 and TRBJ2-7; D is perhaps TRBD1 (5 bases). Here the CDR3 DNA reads TGTGCCATCAGTGAGTCCCCAGGACACGCCTACGAGCAGTACTTC. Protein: CAISESPGHAYEQYF.